A single sample is the source of the 2 T cell receptor beta chains below, sequenced in a study of blood T cells in healthy people across ages. Using a J-beta primer mix together with a sample-barcoded 5' primer, a second PCR was run for 7 to 11 cycles. From the 5' RACE reads, TCRdb called clonotypes with MiXCR, one entry per CDR3 protein. The sample lists more than 900,000 distinct CDR3 sequences, 20% to 25% occurring once. These records were also assigned to another study, of T cells of mothers and their children.

The specimen was blood. The receptors originated from a girl aged 2-10 years in good health.

The genes are TRBV20-1 and TRBJ2-7; TRBD1 agrees at 9 bases. V dropped 5 bases and J dropped 3; count of bases not matched to a gene: 11. The CDR3 length is 15 residues. CDR1 is DFQATT, CDR2 SNEGSKA, per germline (reference sequence). The CDR3 here is CSAYGTGLSVYEQYF. CDR3 sequence (DNA): TGCAGTGCTTACGGGACAGGGCTAAGTGTCTACGAGCAGTACTTC.

The rearrangement uses TRBV20-1 and TRBJ2-1, with 7 bases lining up with TRBD1. This CDR3 region has 15 residues. After removal of 5 bases from V and 3 bases from J, the junction contained 10 bases not matched to a gene. The germline V gene has CDR1 DFQATT and CDR2 SNEGSKA (reference sequence). For the CDR3, the DNA is TGCAGTGCTCGGAGAACAGGGGTCCTCTACAATGAGCAGTTCTTC. Its translation: CSARRTGVLYNEQFF.